Listed below are T cell receptor beta chains from one sample, sequenced in a study of CD8 T cells in ankylosing spondylitis. In TCRdb, the 5' RACE reads were re-called with MiXCR into one record per CDR3 protein. This table has about 220,000 distinct CDR3 sequences, roughly 6.6% appearing once. Sequenced sample: blood, either unsorted or a sorted T cell fraction (not recorded which). These receptors were taken from a male donor with ankylosing spondylitis. CDR3s include the opening cysteine and the closing phenylalanine or tryptophan. The D gene is left open where the match is weak. Clone size is not always given. Where it is, it says once, few, many or a class for expanded clones.

CDR3 DNA: TGTGCCAGCCGTTTCGGGGTAAACACTGAAGCTTTCTTT
CDR3 protein: CASRFGVNTEAFF
J gene: TRBJ1-1
D gene: .
V gene: TRBV25-1
clone size: .

CDR3 DNA: TGTGCCAGCAGCGACAGGGGGCGAAGAGAGACCCAGTACTTC
CDR3 protein: CASSDRGRRETQYF
J gene: TRBJ2-5
D gene: TRBD1
V gene: TRBV6-1
clone size: .

CDR3 DNA: TGTGCCAGCAGTTCCCGGGACAGCTTTTACGAGCAGTACTTC
CDR3 protein: CASSSRDSFYEQYF
J gene: TRBJ2-7
D gene: TRBD1
V gene: TRBV12-3/TRBV12-4
clone size: many

CDR3 DNA: TGTGCCAGCAGCGTAGGTAGCGGAAACAGCTACGAGCAGTACTTC
CDR3 protein: CASSVGSGNSYEQYF
J gene: TRBJ2-7
D gene: .
V gene: TRBV9
clone size: many

CDR3 DNA: TGCAGTGCTAGAGATAGCGGGGGGGAGACCTACGAGCAGTACTTC
CDR3 protein: CSARDSGGETYEQYF
J gene: TRBJ2-7
D gene: TRBD2
V gene: TRBV20-1
clone size: .

CDR3 DNA: TGTGCCAGCAGAATCACAGGGGGGGCCGGGGAGCTGTTTTTT
CDR3 protein: CASRITGGAGELFF
J gene: TRBJ2-2
D gene: .
V gene: TRBV11-2
clone size: many

CDR3 DNA: TGTGCCAGCAGTTTGGTGAGGGGGCGAGGGGCAGATACGCAGTATTTT
CDR3 protein: CASSLVRGRGADTQYF
J gene: TRBJ2-3
D gene: TRBD1
V gene: TRBV28
clone size: many

CDR3 DNA: TGCAGTGCTACGGTTCTTTCGGGGACGGCTTTGTACCAAGAGACCCAGTACTTC
CDR3 protein: CSATVLSGTALYQETQYF
J gene: TRBJ2-5
D gene: .
V gene: TRBV20-1
clone size: many

CDR3 DNA: TGCGCCAGCAGCCAAGACCCCGCCGGGAGCACAGATACGCAGTATTTT
CDR3 protein: CASSQDPAGSTDTQYF
J gene: TRBJ2-3
D gene: .
V gene: TRBV4-3
clone size: many

CDR3 DNA: TGTGCCAGCAGCTTAGGCCTCGACAGGGGGAACACTGAAGCTTTCTTT
CDR3 protein: CASSLGLDRGNTEAFF
J gene: TRBJ1-1
D gene: TRBD1
V gene: TRBV7-9
clone size: .